Shown below are 25 T cell receptor beta chains from a single sample sequenced in a study of blood T cell repertoires in COVID-19. Using immunoSEQ multiplex PCR, the repertoire was profiled, and TCRdb retains in-frame clones only, with some absent. The table shows 200,000 to 250,000 clones, with about 82% occurring only once. Sequencing input: peripheral blood. The receptors stem from a man over 45 with COVID-19, enrolled during active disease.

This clone came up a few times. The V and J genes are TRBV30 and TRBJ1-2; D gene unclear. Germline loops: CDR1 GTSNPN, CDR2 SVGIG (reference sequence). The CDR3 is 13 residues long. With 0 bases removed from V and 4 bases from J, the gap between germline ends came to 9 bases. The CDR3 region has the DNA TGTGCCTGGAGTGTACGGGATCTCTATGGCTACACCTTC. Protein product: CAWSVRDLYGYTF.

V is TRBV24-1 and J is TRBJ2-3; 10 bases map to TRBD2. The CDR3 is made up of 14 amino acids. Germline lookup yields CDR1 KGHDR and CDR2 SFDVKD. V was pared by 2 bases and J by 9 bases, with 4 bases of the junction left unmatched. As DNA, the CDR3 is TGTGCCACCAGTGATTCTCTAGCGGGGGAGACGCAGTATTTT. Translating it yields CATSDSLAGETQYF.

J is TRBJ1-3 and V is TRBV9; D is undetermined. Germline V CDR1 and CDR2: SGDLS, YYNGEE. The length of the CDR3 is 17 residues. V was trimmed by 3 bases and J by 0 bases, leaving 16 bases between them. The CDR3 protein is CASSAGNPFNSGNTIYF. The CDR3 DNA follows: TGTGCCAGCAGCGCCGGGAATCCGTTCAACTCTGGAAACACCATATATTTT.

V and J are TRBV7-2 and TRBJ2-7; 7 nucleotides line up with TRBD2. Trimming took 0 bases from V and 0 from J; bases not matched to a gene: 5. CDR3 size: 16 residues. Germline lookup yields CDR1 SGHTA and CDR2 FQGNSA. CDR3 region: CASSLASTSYSYEQYF. In DNA form, the CDR3 reads TGTGCCAGCAGCTTAGCCTCGACTAGCTACTCCTACGAGCAGTACTTC.

The chain uses TRBV15 and TRBJ1-3, with 7 bases lining up with TRBD1. Germline assignment: CDR1 LNHNV and CDR2 YYDKDF (reference sequence). The CDR3 loop spans 19 amino acids. Trimming took 1 base from V and 0 from J; bases not matched to a gene: 12. This CDR3 reads CATSRGPRGTVSSGNTIYF. CDR3 sequence (DNA): TGTGCCACCAGCAGAGGACCACGGGGGACAGTCAGCTCTGGAAACACCATATATTTT.

The rearrangement links TRBV4-1 to TRBJ1-1, with no clear D. This CDR3 has 13 amino acids. V was pared by 0 bases and J by 7 bases, with 9 bases between. Germline V gene data show CDR1 as MGHRA and CDR2 as YSYEKL. DNA for the CDR3: TGCGCCAGCAGCCAAGATCTAGAGTTTGAAGCTTTCTTT. Its protein product is CASSQDLEFEAFF.

The chain employs TRBV6-5 and TRBJ2-7, with D uncertain. V was trimmed by 6 bases and J by 7 bases, leaving 19 bases between them. In germline, CDR1 is MNHEY, CDR2 SVGAGI. The CDR3 has 14 amino acids. For the CDR3, the DNA is TGTGCCAGCAGCCGACTCCGGCCAGATACGGAGCAGTACTTC. It specifies CASSRLRPDTEQYF.

The rearrangement links TRBV5-1 to TRBJ2-7; TRBD2 matches 10 bases. This CDR3 spans 16 amino acids. Germline loops: CDR1 SGHRS, CDR2 YFSETQ. J lost 2 bases, V lost 0 bases, and 5 bases had no gene match. CDR3 loop: CASSLVSGGPTYEQYF. In DNA, the CDR3 is TGCGCCAGCAGCTTGGTTAGCGGGGGGCCAACCTACGAGCAGTACTTC.

The rearrangement links TRBV4-2 to TRBJ1-6; possible D gene TRBD1, 5 bases. Between the trimmed V and J ends, which lost 1 base and 12 bases, there was a span of 7 bases. Germline lookup yields CDR1 LGHNA and CDR2 YNFKEQ. The CDR3 loop spans 12 amino acids. As DNA, the CDR3 is TGTGCCAGCAGCCAAGGGGGGGGACCCCTCCACTTT. Amino acids: CASSQGGGPLHF.

This chain joins TRBV5-4 and TRBJ2-5; 12 positions agree with TRBD2. The germline V gene encodes CDR1 SGHNT and CDR2 YYREEE (reference sequence). V gave up 0 bases and J gave up 5 bases; unmatched junction bases: 11. The CDR3 extends over 18 amino acids. CDR3 in DNA: TGTGCCAGCAGCTTGGAGGCTAGCGGGGGGGCCCATGGTGAGACCCAGTACTTC. Protein product: CASSLEASGGAHGETQYF.

V gene TRBV5-1 combines with J gene TRBJ1-2; D is uncertain. This CDR3 has 18 amino acids. V was pared by 0 bases and J by 0 bases, with 18 bases between. Germline values: CDR1 SGHRS, CDR2 YFSETQ. The CDR3 sequence: CASSLVRASGKANYGYTF. DNA for the CDR3: TGCGCCAGCAGCTTGGTTAGGGCAAGCGGTAAAGCTAACTATGGCTACACCTTC.

The chain joins TRBV9 to TRBJ2-3, with 7 positions matching TRBD2. The germline V gene encodes CDR1 SGDLS and CDR2 YYNGEE. Trimming at V came to 4 bases and at J to 0 bases, leaving 8 bases not matched to a gene. This CDR3 comprises 16 residues. The CDR3, as DNA: TGTGCCAGCAGCCCGAGCAGCGGGAAAAGCACAGATACGCAGTATTTT. Amino acid sequence: CASSPSSGKSTDTQYF.

This clone was detected only a few times. This chain connects TRBV19 to TRBJ1-1; D gene uncertain. Germline loops: CDR1 LNHDA, CDR2 SQIVND (reference sequence). Deletions cut 2 bases from V and 0 bases from J, with 4 bases between. CDR3 size: 13 residues. Here the CDR3 DNA reads TGTGCCAGTAGTATACAATTGAACACTGAAGCTTTCTTT. It translates to CASSIQLNTEAFF.

The chain links TRBV7-2 to TRBJ2-1; 13 positions agree with TRBD2. The CDR3 runs to 19 residues. CDR1 is SGHTA, CDR2 FQGNSA, per germline. J gave up 3 bases and V 1 base, and 9 bases lay outside the gene matches. CDR3 nucleotide sequence: TGTGCCAGCAGCTTAGTTCATACTAGCGGGGGGGCCAGCTACAATGAGCAGTTCTTC. Translating it yields CASSLVHTSGGASYNEQFF.

This chain joins TRBV10-3 and TRBJ1-6, with 7 bases fitting TRBD1. The CDR3 has 15 amino acids. V lost 6 bases to trimming and J lost 5 bases; unmatched junction nucleotides: 7. From germline, CDR1 is ENHRY and CDR2 SYGVKD. The DNA for the CDR3 is TGTGCCATCAGATCCGGGACAGCTAATAATTCACCCCTCCACTTT. Its translation is CAIRSGTANNSPLHF.

The gene calls are TRBV30 and TRBJ1-4; D is unresolved. Germline V gene sequence: CDR1 GTSNPN, CDR2 SVGIG (reference sequence). V lost 2 bases and J 8 bases, leaving 12 bases between the germline ends. This CDR3 is 13 amino acids long. Here the CDR3 DNA reads TGTGCCTGGAGTCCGGGGAATACCGAAAAACTGTTTTTT. Translation: CAWSPGNTEKLFF.

J is TRBJ1-4 and V is TRBV19; possibly TRBD1 for D (5 bases). The CDR3 sequence is 15 residues long. The V end lost 1 base, the J end lost 1 base, and 7 bases lay between the germline ends. CDR1 and CDR2 (germline): LNHDA, SQIVND (reference sequence). CDR3 coding DNA: TGTGCCAGTAGTATAGGGACAAGAACTAATGAAAAACTGTTTTTT. Translating gives CASSIGTRTNEKLFF.

The CDR3 sequence: CASSLRSSGNTIYF. The CDR3 DNA reads TGTGCCAGCAGCCTAAGAAGCTCTGGAAACACCATATATTTT. The chain employs TRBV2 and TRBJ1-3; D remains ambiguous. Between the trimmed V and J ends, which lost 6 bases and 0 bases, there was a span of 9 bases. Germline values: CDR1 SNHLY, CDR2 FYNNEI. CDR3 size: 14 residues.

V usage is TRBV3-1 (or the pseudogene TRBV3-2) and J usage is TRBJ1-1; 10 nucleotides agree with TRBD1. Looked up from germline, CDR1 is LGHDT and CDR2 is YNNKEL (reference sequence). The CDR3 loop spans 12 amino acids. V trimming: 4 bases; J trimming: 10 bases; junction bases outside the gene matches: 3. CDR3 nucleotides: TGTGCCAGCAGCCGGGACAGGGGTTCAGCTTTCTTT. It encodes CASSRDRGSAFF.

This rearrangement joins TRBV7-6 to TRBJ1-2, with D possibly TRBD1 on 6 matching bases. CDR1 and CDR2 (germline): SGHVS, FNYEAQ. The CDR3 loop spans 15 amino acids. Trimming removed 5 bases from V and 0 bases from J, with 13 bases in between. The CDR3 DNA is TGTGCCAGCAGCGCGGGGGCCAGTCCTAACTATGGCTACACCTTC. Translation gives CASSAGASPNYGYTF.

The V call is TRBV7-3, the J call TRBJ1-3; no firm D call. The V end was cut by 5 bases, the J end by 0 bases, with 5 bases between. Germline V lookup: CDR1 SGHTA, CDR2 FQGTGA. The CDR3 is 13 amino acids. The CDR3 protein is CASSQDSGNTIYF. Here the CDR3 DNA reads TGTGCCAGCAGCCAGGACTCTGGAAACACCATATATTTT.

The chain couples TRBV4-3 to TRBJ1-4; 12 nucleotides align to TRBD1. The V gene end was trimmed by 5 bases and the J gene end by 0 bases; junction bases not matched to a gene: 7. CDR1 is LGHNA and CDR2 is YSLEER in the germline V gene. The CDR3 consists of 18 residues. The CDR3: CASSKAGTGGATNEKLFF. The CDR3 bases are TGCGCCAGCAGCAAAGCCGGGACAGGGGGCGCAACTAATGAAAAACTGTTTTTT.

The CDR3 sequence: CASSDRVLEQYF. In DNA, the CDR3 is TGTGCCAGCAGTGACCGGGTTCTCGAGCAGTACTTC. J is TRBJ2-7 and V is TRBV6-1; D call uncertain. The CDR3 covers 12 residues. V was clipped by 3 bases and J by 6 bases, with 9 bases between them. Germline V CDR1 and CDR2: MNHNS, SASEGT.

This clone is a singleton in its sample. The chain is built from TRBV2 and TRBJ2-2, with D possibly matching TRBD1 (6 bases). CDR3 length equals 16 residues. Germline CDR1 and CDR2: SNHLY and FYNNEI. With 6 bases removed from V and 1 base from J, the gap between germline ends came to 15 bases. The CDR3 nucleotides are TGTGCCAGCAGCCCCGGACAGCTCCTGAACACCGGGGAGCTGTTTTTT. Amino acids: CASSPGQLLNTGELFF.

By share, this clone ranks as medium-sized. The V and J genes are TRBV18 and TRBJ1-6, with a possible D match to TRBD1 (5 bases). The CDR3 extends over 15 amino acids. Germline lookup yields CDR1 KGHSH and CDR2 LQKENI. Trimming shortened V by 6 bases and J by 6 bases, and 15 bases separated the two germline ends. CDR3 sequence: CASSGAANRNSPLHF. The CDR3 coding sequence is TGTGCCAGCTCTGGGGCGGCTAATCGTAATTCACCCCTCCACTTT.